This TCR beta chain derives from a study of blood T cells in healthy people across ages. Study-wide context: Every two T cells gave about one barcoded beta molecule via template switching.

Each sample gave at least 6.5 million isolated PBMCs. The use of a sample-barcoded 5' primer and a J-beta primer mix characterized a second PCR of roughly 6 to 12 cycles. One entry per CDR3 protein results from TCRdb running MiXCR on the 5' RACE reads. The data contain 650,000 to 950,000 distinct CDR3 sequences, about 42% of them singletons. The CDR3 extends over 14 amino acids. V gave up 7 bases and J gave up 0 bases, with 13 bases separating them. Germline CDR1 and CDR2: SQVTM and ANQGSEA. Sequencing input: blood. The sequence was collected from a man in his sixties in good health. V gene TRBV29-1 combines with J gene TRBJ1-5, with D perhaps TRBD1 (5 bases). Here the CDR3 DNA reads TGCAGCGCTGCAGTAGGGGATAGCAATCAGCCCCAGCATTTT. Amino acid sequence: CSAAVGDSNQPQHF. Supplemented by reference TRBV29-1 and TRBJ1-5, the full variable domain reads SAVISQKPSRDICQRGTSLTIQCQVDSQVTMMFWYRQQPGQSLTLIATANQGSEATYESGFVIDKFPISRPNLTFSTLTVSNMSPEDSSIYLCSAAVGDSNQPQHFGDGTRLSIL.